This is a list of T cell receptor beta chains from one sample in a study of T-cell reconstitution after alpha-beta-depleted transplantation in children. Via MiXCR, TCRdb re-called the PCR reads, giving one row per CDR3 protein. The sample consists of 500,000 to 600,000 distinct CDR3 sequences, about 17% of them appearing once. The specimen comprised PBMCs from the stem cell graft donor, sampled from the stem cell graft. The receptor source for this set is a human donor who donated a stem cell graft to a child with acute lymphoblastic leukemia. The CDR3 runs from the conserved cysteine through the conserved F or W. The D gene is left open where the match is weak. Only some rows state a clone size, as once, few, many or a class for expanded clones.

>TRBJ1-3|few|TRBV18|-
TGTGCCAGCTCACCAGCCGCGGGGGCTTCTGGAAACACCATATATTTT
CASSPAAGASGNTIYF
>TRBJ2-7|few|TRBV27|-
TGTGCCAGCAGCAGGGAGGCCTCCTACGAGCAGTACTTC
CASSREASYEQYF
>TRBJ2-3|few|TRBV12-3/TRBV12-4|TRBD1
TGTGCCAGCAGGGTGACAGGGGGCCCAGATACGCAGTATTTT
CASRVTGGPDTQYF
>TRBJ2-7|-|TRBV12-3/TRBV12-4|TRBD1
TGTGCCAGCAGTTTCCTACCACAGGGGAACGAGCAGTACTTC
CASSFLPQGNEQYF
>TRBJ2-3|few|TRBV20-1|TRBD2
TGCAGTGCTAAGCTGGGGGGGGCAGATACGCAGTATTTT
CSAKLGGADTQYF
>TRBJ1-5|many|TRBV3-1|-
TGTGCCAGCAGCCCCCTGGGGATCGAGCCCCAGCATTTT
CASSPLGIEPQHF
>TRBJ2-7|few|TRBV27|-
TGTGCCAGCAGTCTCTACCAAACCTACGAGCAGTACTTC
CASSLYQTYEQYF
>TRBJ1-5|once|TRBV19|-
TGTGCCAGTAGTATAGGGCAGGCTAGCAATCAGCCCCAGCATTTT
CASSIGQASNQPQHF
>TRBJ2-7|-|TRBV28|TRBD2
TGTGCCAGCAGTCCCTGGAACGACGGGAGGGCCAACGAGCAGTACTTC
CASSPWNDGRANEQYF
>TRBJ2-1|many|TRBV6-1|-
TGTGCCAGCAGTGCCCCCGGGGAACGGACTGAGCAGTTCTTC
CASSAPGERTEQFF
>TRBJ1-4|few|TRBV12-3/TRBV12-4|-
TGTGCCAGCAGTTTAACAGGGTTGTGGGCAACTAATGAAAAACTGTTTTTT
CASSLTGLWATNEKLFF
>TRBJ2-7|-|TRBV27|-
TGTGCCAGCAGTAGTACAGGGCCCGAGCAGTACTTC
CASSSTGPEQYF
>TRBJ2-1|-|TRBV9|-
TGTGCCAGCAGCGTAGAACTATACAATGAGCAGTTCTTC
CASSVELYNEQFF
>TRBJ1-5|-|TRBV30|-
TGTGCCTGGAGTGTAGGGTGGGGGAATCAGCCCCAGCATTTT
CAWSVGWGNQPQHF
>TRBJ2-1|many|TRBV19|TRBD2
TGTGCCAGTACCGCGGGACTAGCGGCTTACAATGAGCAGTTCTTC
CASTAGLAAYNEQFF
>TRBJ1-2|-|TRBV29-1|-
TGCAGCGTTCAGGCTACCACTAACTATGGCTACACCTTC
CSVQATTNYGYTF
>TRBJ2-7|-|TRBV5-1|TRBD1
TGCGCCAGCAGCTTAGGGGGGACAGGGGACTACGAGCAGTACTTC
CASSLGGTGDYEQYF
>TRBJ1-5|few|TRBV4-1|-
TGCGCCAGCAGCCAGGGGCTGGCTGGCGGGAGGCAGCCCCAGCATTTT
CASSQGLAGGRQPQHF
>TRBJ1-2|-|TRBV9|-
TGTGCCAGCAGCGTAGGTGCAGGGAACTATGGCTACACCTTC
CASSVGAGNYGYTF
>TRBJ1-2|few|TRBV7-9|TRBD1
TGTGCCAGCAGCCAAGCGGGACAGGGGGCCGGGGGCTACACCTTC
CASSQAGQGAGGYTF
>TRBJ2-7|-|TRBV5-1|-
TGCGCCAGCAACCAGTTCGACCACGAGCAGTACTTC
CASNQFDHEQYF
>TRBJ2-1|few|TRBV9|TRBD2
TGTGCCAGCAGCCGACTAGCGGGAGGGGAAGATGAGCAGTTCTTC
CASSRLAGGEDEQFF
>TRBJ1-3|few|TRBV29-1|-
TGCAGCGTCCTACAGGGCGGTGGAAACACCATATATTTT
CSVLQGGGNTIYF
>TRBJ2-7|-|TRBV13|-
TGTGCCAGTCTCATGACGGAGACTAGCTCCTACGAGCAGTACTTC
CASLMTETSSYEQYF
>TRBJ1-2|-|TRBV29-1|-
TGCAGCGGTTGGAGGGACGGATCTAACTATGGCTACACCTTC
CSGWRDGSNYGYTF
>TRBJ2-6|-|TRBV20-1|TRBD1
TGCAGTGCTAGGGGAGACAGGGCCCCCAACGTCCTGACTTTC
CSARGDRAPNVLTF
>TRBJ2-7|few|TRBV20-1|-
TGCAGTGCTAGTCAGGGACGGCTATCCTACGAGCAGTACTTC
CSASQGRLSYEQYF
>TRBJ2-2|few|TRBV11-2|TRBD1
TGTGCCAGCACCAAATTAACGGGACAGGGTAGAGTCACCGGGGAGCTGTTTTTT
CASTKLTGQGRVTGELFF
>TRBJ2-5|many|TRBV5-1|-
TGTGCCAGCAGCTTATCCGAGACCCAGTACTTC
CASSLSETQYF
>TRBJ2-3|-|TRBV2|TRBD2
TGTGCCAGCAGGGAGCTAGCGGGATATACAGATACGCAGTATTTT
CASRELAGYTDTQYF
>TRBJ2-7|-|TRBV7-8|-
TGTGCCAGCAGACCGCGGGGTATTTCCTACGAGCAGTACTTC
CASRPRGISYEQYF
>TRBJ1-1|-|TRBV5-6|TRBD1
TGTGCCAGCAGCGATACCCGGGACAGGGCCACTGAAGCTTTCTTT
CASSDTRDRATEAFF
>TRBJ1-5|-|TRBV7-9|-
TGTGCCAGCAGCTTAGTCCTCAGGGGCCGCTTAAATCAGCCCCAGCATTTT
CASSLVLRGRLNQPQHF
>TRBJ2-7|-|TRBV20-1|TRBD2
TGCAGTGCTAGAGACCTACACGATGGACTAGCGGGATTTTACGAGCAGTACTTC
CSARDLHDGLAGFYEQYF
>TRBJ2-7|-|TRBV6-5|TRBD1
TGTGCCAGCAGTTACTCAATCGGGACAGGGGGAGGAAACGAGCAGTACTTC
CASSYSIGTGGGNEQYF
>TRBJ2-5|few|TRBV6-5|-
TGTGCCAGCATCTTCCTGGAGACCCAGTACTTC
CASIFLETQYF
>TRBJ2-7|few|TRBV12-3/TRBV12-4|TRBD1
TGTGCCAGCAGTCCTGGCGCCGGGACAGCCTACGAGCAGTACTTC
CASSPGAGTAYEQYF
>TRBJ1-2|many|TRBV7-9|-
TGTGCCAGCAGCCGACAAGACAGATTCTATGGCTACACCTTC
CASSRQDRFYGYTF
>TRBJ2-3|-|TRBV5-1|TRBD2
TGCGCCAGCAGCTTACTAGCGGGCCGTTTGTCCACAGATACGCAGTATTTT
CASSLLAGRLSTDTQYF
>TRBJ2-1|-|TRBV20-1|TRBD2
TGCAGTGCTCCAAGACTAGCGACATACAATGAGCAGTTCTTC
CSAPRLATYNEQFF
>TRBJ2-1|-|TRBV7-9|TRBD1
TGTGCCAGCAGCTCTGACAGGGTCTCCTACAATGAGCAGTTCTTC
CASSSDRVSYNEQFF
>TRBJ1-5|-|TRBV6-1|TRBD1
TGTGCCAGCATGGGACAGAATAGCAATCAGCCCCAGCATTTT
CASMGQNSNQPQHF
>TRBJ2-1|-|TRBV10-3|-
TGTGCCATCAGTGAAGAGGGGAGAGTCACCTACAATGAGCAGTTCTTC
CAISEEGRVTYNEQFF
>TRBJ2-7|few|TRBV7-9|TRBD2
TGTGCTAGCAGCGCCGGGAGGTACGAGCAGTACTTC
CASSAGRYEQYF
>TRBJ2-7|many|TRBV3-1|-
TGTGCCAGCAGCCCGGGGCCGTTCTACGAGCAGTACTTC
CASSPGPFYEQYF
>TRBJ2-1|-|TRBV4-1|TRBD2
TGCGCCAGCAGCCAAGTAGGCGGGAGGTCGAGCAATGAGCAGTTCTTC
CASSQVGGRSSNEQFF